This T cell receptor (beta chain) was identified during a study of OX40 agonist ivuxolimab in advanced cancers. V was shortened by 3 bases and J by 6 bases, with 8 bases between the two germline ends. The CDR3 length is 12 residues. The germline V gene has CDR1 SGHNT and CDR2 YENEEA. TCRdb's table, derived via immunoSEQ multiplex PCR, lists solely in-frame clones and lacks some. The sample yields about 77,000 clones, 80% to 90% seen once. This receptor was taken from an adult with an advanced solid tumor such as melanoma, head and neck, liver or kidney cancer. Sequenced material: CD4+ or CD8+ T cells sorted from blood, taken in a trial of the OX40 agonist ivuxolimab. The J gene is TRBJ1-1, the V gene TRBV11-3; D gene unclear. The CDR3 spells CASSFSLAEAFF. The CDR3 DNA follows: TGTGCCAGCAGCTTTTCGCTGGCTGAAGCTTTCTTT. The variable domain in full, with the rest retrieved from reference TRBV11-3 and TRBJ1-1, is EAGVVQSPRYKIIEKKQPVAFWCNPISGHNTLYWYLQNLGQGPELLIRYENEEAVDDSQLPKDRFSAERLKGVDSTLKIQPAELGDSAVYLCASSFSLAEAFFGQGTRLTVV.